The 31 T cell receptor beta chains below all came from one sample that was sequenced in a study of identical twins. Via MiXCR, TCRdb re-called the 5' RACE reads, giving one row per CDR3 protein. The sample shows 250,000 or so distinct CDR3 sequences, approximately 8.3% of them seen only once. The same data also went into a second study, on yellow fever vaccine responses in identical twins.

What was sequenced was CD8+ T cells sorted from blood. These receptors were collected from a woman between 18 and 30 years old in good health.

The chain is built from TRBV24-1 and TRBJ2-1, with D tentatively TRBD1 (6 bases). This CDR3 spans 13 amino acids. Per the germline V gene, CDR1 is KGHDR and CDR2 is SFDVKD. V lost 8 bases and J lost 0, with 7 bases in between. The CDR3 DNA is TGTGCCACCACGGACAGCTCCTACAATGAGCAGTTCTTC. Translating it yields CATTDSSYNEQFF.

The CDR3 spells CASSLDLLGLEQYF. In nucleotides, the CDR3 is TGTGCCAGCAGCTTAGATCTCTTGGGTCTAGAGCAGTACTTC. The chain links TRBV7-2 to TRBJ2-7, with unresolved D. The CDR3 covers 14 residues. V lost 1 base and J lost 7, with 14 bases in between. Germline loops: CDR1 SGHTA, CDR2 FQGNSA.

CDR3 nucleotide sequence: TGTGCCAGCAGTGAATGGATACGGGGGGGCTCAAACATTCAGTACTTC. Its translation is CASSEWIRGGSNIQYF. The genes are TRBV2 and TRBJ2-4; 8 bases align to TRBD2. CDR3 length: 16 amino acids. Germline CDR1 is SNHLY and CDR2 is FYNNEI. The V and J ends lost 2 bases and 6 bases, in that order; junction bases with no gene match: 9.

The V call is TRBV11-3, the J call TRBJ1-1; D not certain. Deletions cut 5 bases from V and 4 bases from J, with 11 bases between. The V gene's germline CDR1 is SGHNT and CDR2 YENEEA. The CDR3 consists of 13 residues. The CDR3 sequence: CASSVRSGTEAFF. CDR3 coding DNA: TGTGCCAGCAGCGTACGGAGTGGCACTGAAGCTTTCTTT.

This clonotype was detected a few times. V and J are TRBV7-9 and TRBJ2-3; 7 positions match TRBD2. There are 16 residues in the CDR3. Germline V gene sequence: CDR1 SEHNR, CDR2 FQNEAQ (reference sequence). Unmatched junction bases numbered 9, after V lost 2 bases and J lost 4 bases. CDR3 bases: TGTGCCAGCAGCTTATCCGCAGCGGGAAGGGCAGATACGCAGTATTTT. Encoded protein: CASSLSAAGRADTQYF.

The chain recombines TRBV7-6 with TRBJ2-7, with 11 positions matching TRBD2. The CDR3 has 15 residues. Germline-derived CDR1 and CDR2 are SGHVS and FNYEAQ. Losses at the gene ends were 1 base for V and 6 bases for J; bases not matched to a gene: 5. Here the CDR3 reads CASSLELAGGPEQYF. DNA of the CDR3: TGTGCCAGCAGCTTAGAGTTAGCGGGAGGGCCCGAGCAGTACTTC.

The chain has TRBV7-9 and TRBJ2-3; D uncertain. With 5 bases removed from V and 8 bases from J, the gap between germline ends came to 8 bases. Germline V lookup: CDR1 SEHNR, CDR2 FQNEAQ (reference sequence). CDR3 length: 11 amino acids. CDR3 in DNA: TGTGCCAGCAGCCCCGCCGGTACGCAGTATTTT. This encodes CASSPAGTQYF.

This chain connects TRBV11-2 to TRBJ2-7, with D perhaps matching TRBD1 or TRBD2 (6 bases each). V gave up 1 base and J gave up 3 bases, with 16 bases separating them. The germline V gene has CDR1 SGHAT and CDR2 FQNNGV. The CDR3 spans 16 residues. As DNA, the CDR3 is TGTGCCAGCAGCTTAGCTCCCGGGGGCTCGCGCTACGAGCAGTACTTC. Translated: CASSLAPGGSRYEQYF.

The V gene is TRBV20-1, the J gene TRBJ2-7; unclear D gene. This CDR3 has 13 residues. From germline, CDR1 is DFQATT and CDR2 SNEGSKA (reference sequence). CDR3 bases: TGCAGGGGAAGGGCAGTCGGCTCCTACGAGCAGTACTTC. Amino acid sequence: CRGRAVGSYEQYF.

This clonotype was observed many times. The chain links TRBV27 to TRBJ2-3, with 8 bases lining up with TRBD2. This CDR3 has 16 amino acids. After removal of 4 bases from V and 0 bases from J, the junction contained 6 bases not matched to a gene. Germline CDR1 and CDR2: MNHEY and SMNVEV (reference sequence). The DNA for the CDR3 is TGTGCCAGCAGTTCTTATAGCGGGACTAGCACAGATACGCAGTATTTT. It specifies CASSSYSGTSTDTQYF.

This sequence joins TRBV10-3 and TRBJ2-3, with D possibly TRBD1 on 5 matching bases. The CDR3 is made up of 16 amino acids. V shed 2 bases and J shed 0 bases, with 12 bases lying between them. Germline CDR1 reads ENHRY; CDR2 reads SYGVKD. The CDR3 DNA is TGTGCCATCAGTGAGAGGGCAGGGCCTAGCACAGATACGCAGTATTTT. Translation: CAISERAGPSTDTQYF.

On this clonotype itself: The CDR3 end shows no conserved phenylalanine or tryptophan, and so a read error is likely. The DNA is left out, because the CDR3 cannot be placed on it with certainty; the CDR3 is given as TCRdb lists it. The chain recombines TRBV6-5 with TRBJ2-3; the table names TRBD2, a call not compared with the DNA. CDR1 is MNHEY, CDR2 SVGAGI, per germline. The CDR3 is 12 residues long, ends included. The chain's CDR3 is CASSPAGGAALV.

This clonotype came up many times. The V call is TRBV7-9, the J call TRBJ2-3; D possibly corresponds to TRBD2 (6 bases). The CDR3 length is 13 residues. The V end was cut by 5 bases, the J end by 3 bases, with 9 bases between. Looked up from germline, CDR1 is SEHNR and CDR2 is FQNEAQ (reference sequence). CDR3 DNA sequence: TGTGCCAGCAGCACGGGACTGACAGATACGCAGTATTTT. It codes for CASSTGLTDTQYF.

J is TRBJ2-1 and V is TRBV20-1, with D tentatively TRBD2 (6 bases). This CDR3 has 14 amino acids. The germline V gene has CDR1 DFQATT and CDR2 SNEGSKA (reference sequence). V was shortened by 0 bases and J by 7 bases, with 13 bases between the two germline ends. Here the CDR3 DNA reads TGCAGTGCTAGAGAAAGTTACGGGACTAATGAGCAGTTCTTC. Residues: CSARESYGTNEQFF.

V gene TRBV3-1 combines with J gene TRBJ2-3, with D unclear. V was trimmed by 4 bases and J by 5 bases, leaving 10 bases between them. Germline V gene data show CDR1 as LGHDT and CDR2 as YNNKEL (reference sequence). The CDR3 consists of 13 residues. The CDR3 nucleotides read TGTGCCAGCAGCCGGATCTCCGGAGATACGCAGTATTTT. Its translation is CASSRISGDTQYF.

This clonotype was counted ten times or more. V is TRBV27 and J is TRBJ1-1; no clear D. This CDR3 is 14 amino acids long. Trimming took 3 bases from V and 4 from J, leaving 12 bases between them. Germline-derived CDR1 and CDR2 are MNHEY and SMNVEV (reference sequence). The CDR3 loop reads CASSFQVLGTEAFF. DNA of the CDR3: TGTGCCAGCAGTTTTCAGGTGTTGGGCACTGAAGCTTTCTTT.

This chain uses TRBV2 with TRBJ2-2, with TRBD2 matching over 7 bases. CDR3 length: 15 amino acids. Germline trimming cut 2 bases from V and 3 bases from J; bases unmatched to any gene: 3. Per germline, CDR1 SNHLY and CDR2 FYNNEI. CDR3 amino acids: CASSEWGGYTGELFF. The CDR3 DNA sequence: TGTGCCAGCAGTGAATGGGGGGGATACACCGGGGAGCTGTTTTTT.

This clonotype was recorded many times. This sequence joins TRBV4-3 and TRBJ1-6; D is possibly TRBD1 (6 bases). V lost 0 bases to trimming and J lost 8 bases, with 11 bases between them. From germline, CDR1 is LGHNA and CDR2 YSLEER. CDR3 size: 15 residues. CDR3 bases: TGCGCCAGCAGCCAAGATCGGGCAGGGGATTCACCCCTCCACTTT. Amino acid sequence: CASSQDRAGDSPLHF.

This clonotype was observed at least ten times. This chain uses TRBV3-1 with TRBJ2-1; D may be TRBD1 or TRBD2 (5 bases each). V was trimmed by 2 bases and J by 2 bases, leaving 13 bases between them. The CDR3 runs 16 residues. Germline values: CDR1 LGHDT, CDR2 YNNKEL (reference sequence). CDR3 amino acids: CASSQPGTGAYNEQFF. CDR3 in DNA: TGTGCCAGCAGCCAACCGGGGACGGGCGCCTACAATGAGCAGTTCTTC.

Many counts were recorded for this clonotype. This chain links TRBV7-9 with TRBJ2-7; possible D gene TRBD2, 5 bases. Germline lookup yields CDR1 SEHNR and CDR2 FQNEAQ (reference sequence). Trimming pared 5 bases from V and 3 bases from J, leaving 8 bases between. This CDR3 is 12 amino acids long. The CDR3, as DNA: TGTGCCAGCAGCCCGGGAAGCTACGAGCAGTACTTC. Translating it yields CASSPGSYEQYF.

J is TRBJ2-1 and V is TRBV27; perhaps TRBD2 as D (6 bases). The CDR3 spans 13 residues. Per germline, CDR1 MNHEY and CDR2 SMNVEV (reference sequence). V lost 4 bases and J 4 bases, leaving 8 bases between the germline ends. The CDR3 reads CASSWDWYNEQFF. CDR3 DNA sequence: TGTGCCAGCAGTTGGGACTGGTACAATGAGCAGTTCTTC.

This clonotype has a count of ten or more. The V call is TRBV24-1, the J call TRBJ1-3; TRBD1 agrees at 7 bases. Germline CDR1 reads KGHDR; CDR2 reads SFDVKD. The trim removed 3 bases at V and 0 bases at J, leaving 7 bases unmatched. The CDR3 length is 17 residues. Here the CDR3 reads CATSDPGTEGSGNTIYF. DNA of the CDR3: TGTGCCACCAGTGATCCCGGGACAGAGGGCTCTGGAAACACCATATATTTT.

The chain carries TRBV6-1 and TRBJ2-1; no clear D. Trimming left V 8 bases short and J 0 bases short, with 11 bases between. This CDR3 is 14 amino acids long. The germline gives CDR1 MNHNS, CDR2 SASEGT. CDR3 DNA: TGTGCCAGCGGACCATCAGACTCCTACAATGAGCAGTTCTTC. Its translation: CASGPSDSYNEQFF.

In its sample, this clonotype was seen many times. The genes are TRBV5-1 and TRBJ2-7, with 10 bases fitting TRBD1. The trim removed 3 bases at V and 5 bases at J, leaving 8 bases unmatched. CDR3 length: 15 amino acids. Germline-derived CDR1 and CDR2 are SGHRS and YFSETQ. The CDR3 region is CASSSPGQGKDEQYF. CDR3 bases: TGCGCCAGCAGCTCGCCGGGACAGGGGAAGGACGAGCAGTACTTC.

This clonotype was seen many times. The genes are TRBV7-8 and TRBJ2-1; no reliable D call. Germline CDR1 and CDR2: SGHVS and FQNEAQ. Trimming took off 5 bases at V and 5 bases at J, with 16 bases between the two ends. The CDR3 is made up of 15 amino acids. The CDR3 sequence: CASSPEGALDNEQFF. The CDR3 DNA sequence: TGTGCCAGCAGCCCCGAAGGAGCCCTAGACAATGAGCAGTTCTTC.

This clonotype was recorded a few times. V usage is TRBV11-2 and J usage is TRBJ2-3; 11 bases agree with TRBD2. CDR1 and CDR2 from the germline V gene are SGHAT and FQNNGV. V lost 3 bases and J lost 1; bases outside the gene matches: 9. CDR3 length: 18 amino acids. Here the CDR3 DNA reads TGTGCCAGCAGCTTCCCTGTAGCGGGGGGGCTTGGCACAGATACGCAGTATTTT. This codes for CASSFPVAGGLGTDTQYF.

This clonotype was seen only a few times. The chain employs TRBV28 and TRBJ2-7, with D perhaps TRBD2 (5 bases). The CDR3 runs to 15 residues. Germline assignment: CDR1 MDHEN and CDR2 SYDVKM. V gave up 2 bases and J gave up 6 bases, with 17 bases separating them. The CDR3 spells CASSLLFSAGGEQYF. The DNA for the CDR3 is TGTGCCAGCAGTTTACTGTTCAGCGCCGGAGGCGAGCAGTACTTC.

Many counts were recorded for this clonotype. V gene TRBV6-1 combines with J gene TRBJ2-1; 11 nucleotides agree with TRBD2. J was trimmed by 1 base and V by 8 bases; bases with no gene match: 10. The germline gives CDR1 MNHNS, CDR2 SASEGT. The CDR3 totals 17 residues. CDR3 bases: TGTGCCAGCGGGCTAGCGGGGGGCACAACATCCTACAATGAGCAGTTCTTC. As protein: CASGLAGGTTSYNEQFF.

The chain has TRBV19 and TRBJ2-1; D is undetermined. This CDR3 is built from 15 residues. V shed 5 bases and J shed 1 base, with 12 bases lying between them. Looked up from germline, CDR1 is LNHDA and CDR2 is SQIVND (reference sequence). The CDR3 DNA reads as TGTGCCAGTAGTTTACGAAGGGCATCCTACAATGAGCAGTTCTTC. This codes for CASSLRRASYNEQFF.

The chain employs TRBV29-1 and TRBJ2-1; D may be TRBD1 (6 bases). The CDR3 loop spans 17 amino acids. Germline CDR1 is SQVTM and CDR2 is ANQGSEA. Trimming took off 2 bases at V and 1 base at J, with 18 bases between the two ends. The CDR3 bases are TGCAGCGTTGAATCTACAGGGCTCTCAAGGTCCTACAATGAGCAGTTCTTC. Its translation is CSVESTGLSRSYNEQFF.

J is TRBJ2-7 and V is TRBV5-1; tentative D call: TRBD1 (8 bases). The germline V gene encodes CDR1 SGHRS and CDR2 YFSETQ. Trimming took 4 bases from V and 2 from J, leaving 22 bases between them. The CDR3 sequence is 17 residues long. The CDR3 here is CASSTGQGGLGAYEQYF. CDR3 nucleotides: TGCGCCAGCAGCACAGGACAGGGAGGGCTAGGGGCCTACGAGCAGTACTTC.